The rows below give T cell receptor beta chains drawn from one sample of a study of blood T cell repertoires in COVID-19. The assay was immunoSEQ multiplex PCR, and TCRdb's table has in-frame clones only and misses some. The sample yields about 370,000 clones, 80% to 90% seen once. The sample taken for sequencing was PBMCs or T cells enriched from blood (not recorded which). The receptors derive from a young man who had recovered from COVID-19. Each CDR3 is given with its conserved first and last residue. A D gene is named only where the DNA matches it firmly. Clone size is given for some rows only: seen once, a few or many times, or a class if the clone is expanded.

cdr3_length	v_call	clone_size	d_call	j_call	cdr3_nt	cdr3_aa
14	TRBV7-8	NA	TRBD1	TRBJ2-7	TGTGCCAGCTCCCTGGGACAGGGGGTCTACGAGCAGTACTTC	CASSLGQGVYEQYF
19	TRBV2	NA	TRBD2	TRBJ2-2	TGTGCCAGCAGTGAACTAGTTAGCGGGAACTGGGGAAACACCGGGGAGCTGTTTTTT	CASSELVSGNWGNTGELFF
13	TRBV6-5	NA	NA	TRBJ1-1	TGTGCCAGCAGCAGGACACTGAACACTGAAGCTTTCTTT	CASSRTLNTEAFF
17	TRBV4-1	NA	TRBD2	TRBJ2-5	TGCGCCAGCAGCCATGGGACTAGCGGGGGGGCTAGGGAGACCCAGTACTTC	CASSHGTSGGARETQYF
12	TRBV7-9	few	NA	TRBJ2-1	TGTGCCAGCAGCCAAGACTACCGGGAGCAGTTCTTC	CASSQDYREQFF
14	TRBV30	NA	NA	TRBJ1-5	TGTGCCTGGAGTCCCCTGGGCGGGAATCAGCCCCAGCATTTT	CAWSPLGGNQPQHF
17	TRBV4-1	NA	NA	TRBJ1-3	TGCGCCAGCAGCCAGCAGACAGGCATACTCTCTGGAAACACCATATATTTT	CASSQQTGILSGNTIYF
21	TRBV28	NA	TRBD2	TRBJ2-2	TGTGCCAGCAGTTTAATCTTTTCGTTTGATTCGGCGGGAGAGTACACCGGGGAGCTGTTTTTT	CASSLIFSFDSAGEYTGELFF
17	TRBV18	NA	NA	TRBJ2-7	TGTGCCAGCTCACCAGCTCTCTGGTCACCCAGGGTGTACGAGCAGTACTTC	CASSPALWSPRVYEQYF
15	TRBV19	NA	NA	TRBJ1-2	TGTGCCAGTAGTATATGGGCCAGGGATGCCTATGGCTACACCTTC	CASSIWARDAYGYTF
16	TRBV4-1	NA	NA	TRBJ1-2	TGCGCCAGCAGCCAACCGATCCCGGCAGGGTCATACGGCTACACCTTC	CASSQPIPAGSYGYTF
21	TRBV21-1	NA	NA	TRBJ1-6	TGTGCCAGCAGCAGGGGCAAAGCCATTCCATTGGGCGACCAGTCCAATTCACCCCTCCACTTT	CASSRGKAIPLGDQSNSPLHF
13	TRBV28	NA	NA	TRBJ1-6	TGTGCCAGCAGTGACCGCGGGGGTTCACCCCTCCACTTT	CASSDRGGSPLHF
16	TRBV13	NA	TRBD1	TRBJ1-5	TGTGCCAGCAGCTCAACCGGGGGACAGGGTGGTCAGCCCCAGCATTTT	CASSSTGGQGGQPQHF
17	TRBV7-8	few	NA	TRBJ2-2	TGTGCCAGCAGCTCCCGGAACTCTCAGGGATACACCGGGGAGCTGTTTTTT	CASSSRNSQGYTGELFF
13	TRBV30	NA	NA	TRBJ1-4	TGTGCCTGGAGTCCTATGGGGGGAGCAAAACTGTTTTTT	CAWSPMGGAKLFF
14	TRBV28	NA	NA	TRBJ1-1	TGTGCCAGCAGTCCCGGGGGAGAGACAACTGAAGCTTTCTTT	CASSPGGETTEAFF
15	TRBV27	NA	NA	TRBJ2-6	TGTGCCAGCCGACCAGGTAACTCTGGGGCCAACGTCCTGACTTTC	CASRPGNSGANVLTF
15	TRBV5-4	NA	TRBD1	TRBJ1-2	TGTGCCAGCAGCTTTGGGACAGGGAGAGGCTATGGCTACACCTTC	CASSFGTGRGYGYTF
16	TRBV4-2	NA	NA	TRBJ2-1	TGTGCCAGCAGCCCGGCCGGGGGTGTAAGTGGAAATGAGCAGTTCTTC	CASSPAGGVSGNEQFF
13	TRBV12-3/TRBV12-4	NA	NA	TRBJ2-1	TGTGCCAGCCGGGGTAGCGTTTCCAATGAGCAGTTCTTC	CASRGSVSNEQFF
16	TRBV6-6	NA	TRBD1	TRBJ2-2	TGTGCCAGCATCAATTCCGGGACAGGGGACACCGGGGAGCTGTTTTTT	CASINSGTGDTGELFF
16	TRBV28	NA	NA	TRBJ1-5	TGTGCCAGCAGTTTTAGCAAGATAAACCCCAATCAGCCCCAGCATTTT	CASSFSKINPNQPQHF
12	TRBV6-6	NA	TRBD1	TRBJ1-1	TGTGCCAGCCGGGACAGGAACACTGAAGCTTTCTTT	CASRDRNTEAFF
13	TRBV6-5	NA	NA	TRBJ1-6	TGTGCCAGCCTCGCCGGGGGTAATTCACCCCTCCACTTT	CASLAGGNSPLHF
13	TRBV28	NA	TRBD1	TRBJ1-2	TGTGCCAGCAGTTTGCCGACAGGGTCTGGCTACACCTTC	CASSLPTGSGYTF
15	TRBV28	NA	NA	TRBJ1-4	TGTGCCAGCAGTTCCGCCGGGGAAACTAATGAAAAACTGTTTTTT	CASSSAGETNEKLFF
18	TRBV7-9	NA	NA	TRBJ1-2	TGTGCCAGCAGCTTAGAAGGATCGGGGGGCGGAAAAAACTATGGCTACACCTTC	CASSLEGSGGGKNYGYTF
15	TRBV15	NA	TRBD1	TRBJ1-5	TGTGCCACCAGCAGAGATAAGTCAGGGGGAGAGCCCCAGCATTTT	CATSRDKSGGEPQHF
13	TRBV10-1	NA	NA	TRBJ2-3	TGCGCCAGCAGTGAACGGAGCACAGATACGCAGTATTTT	CASSERSTDTQYF
13	TRBV12-3/TRBV12-4	NA	NA	TRBJ2-1	TGTGCCAGCAGTTTGCGGGAAGGCAATGAGCAGTTCTTC	CASSLREGNEQFF
15	TRBV6-4	few	TRBD1	TRBJ2-1	TGTGCCAGCAGTGCCGGGACAGGGGGCTACAATGAGCAGTTCTTC	CASSAGTGGYNEQFF
15	TRBV2	NA	NA	TRBJ1-5	TGTGCCAGCAGTGGCCAGGGGTCCAGCAATCAGCCCCAGCATTTT	CASSGQGSSNQPQHF
14	TRBV4-2	NA	TRBD1	TRBJ2-7	TGTGCCAGCAGCTACACAGGGGCGCCCTACGAGCAGTACTTC	CASSYTGAPYEQYF
16	TRBV5-1	NA	TRBD2	TRBJ2-1	TGCGCCAGCAGCTTCCCACTAGCGGGATTAAACAATGAGCAGTTCTTC	CASSFPLAGLNNEQFF
16	TRBV15	NA	TRBD1	TRBJ1-3	TGTGCCACCAGCCTTCTGACAGGGGGGGATGGAAACACCATATATTTT	CATSLLTGGDGNTIYF
18	TRBV18	NA	NA	TRBJ1-2	TGTGCCAGCTCACCACCAGGGAACAACAGGGCACAACACTATGGCTACACCTTC	CASSPPGNNRAQHYGYTF
13	TRBV5-6	NA	NA	TRBJ2-2	TGTGCCAGCAGCTTGCAGGGTTTCGGGGAGCTGTTTTTT	CASSLQGFGELFF
13	TRBV4-1	NA	TRBD1	TRBJ1-1	TGCGCCAGCAGGGAGAGGGGGCATACTGAAGCTTTCTTT	CASRERGHTEAFF
14	TRBV18	once	NA	TRBJ2-7	TGTGCCAGCTCACCACTCCAGGGCTCCTACGAGCAGTACTTC	CASSPLQGSYEQYF
19	TRBV28	once	TRBD2	TRBJ2-1	TGTGCCAGCAGTTTTGCGGGACTAGCGGGAGGGCCGTTCCACAATGAGCAGTTCTTC	CASSFAGLAGGPFHNEQFF
15	TRBV14	NA	NA	TRBJ2-2	TGTGCCAGCAGCCAAGCTACCTCAATCACCGGGGAGCTGTTTTTT	CASSQATSITGELFF
15	TRBV28	NA	TRBD1	TRBJ2-2	TGTGCCAGCAGTTGGACAGGGCTTAACACCGGGGAGCTGTTTTTT	CASSWTGLNTGELFF
16	TRBV28	NA	TRBD1	TRBJ2-7	TGTGCCAGCAGTTTAAAGCTAGGGACAGGGGACATCGAGCAGTACTTC	CASSLKLGTGDIEQYF
16	TRBV5-8	NA	NA	TRBJ1-2	TGTGCCAGCAGATCTTTTGACAGGTTTAATAACTATGGCTACACCTTC	CASRSFDRFNNYGYTF
13	TRBV29-1	NA	TRBD1	TRBJ1-4	TGCAGCGTTGAGGGGACAGGGAGCGAAAAACTGTTTTTT	CSVEGTGSEKLFF
14	TRBV28	NA	NA	TRBJ2-7	TGTGCCAGCAGTGAAACCGGGACATCCTACGAGCAGTACTTC	CASSETGTSYEQYF
14	TRBV9	NA	NA	TRBJ1-5	TGTGCCAGCAGTCCCGAACTGAGCAATCAGCCCCAGCATTTT	CASSPELSNQPQHF
15	TRBV29-1	NA	TRBD2	TRBJ2-3	TGCAGCGTTGAAAGGGCGGGAGGTACCACAGATACGCAGTATTTT	CSVERAGGTTDTQYF
15	TRBV7-2	NA	NA	TRBJ2-4	TGTGCCAGCAGCTCCCTTGGCACAGCCAAAAACATTCAGTACTTC	CASSSLGTAKNIQYF
18	TRBV18	NA	NA	TRBJ1-3	TGTGCCAGCTCAATCGTAGTCGGAAGCGAAATCTCTGGAAACACCATATATTTT	CASSIVVGSEISGNTIYF
12	TRBV28	NA	NA	TRBJ1-5	TGTGCCAGTGTATATAGCAATCAGCCCCAGCATTTT	CASVYSNQPQHF
15	TRBV18	NA	NA	TRBJ2-2	TGTGCCAGCTCACCAAGACAGGGAGGAACCGGGGAGCTGTTTTTT	CASSPRQGGTGELFF
15	TRBV10-3	NA	TRBD1	TRBJ2-7	TGTGCCATCAGTGACGCCGGGACAGCCTACTACGAGCAGTACTTC	CAISDAGTAYYEQYF
16	TRBV5-6	NA	NA	TRBJ2-5	TGTGCCAGCAGCATCGACGGGGGGCGAGATCAAGAGACCCAGTACTTC	CASSIDGGRDQETQYF
13	TRBV19	few	TRBD1	TRBJ1-4	TGTGCCAGTTCCAGGGGGAAAGAGGAAAAACTGTTTTTT	CASSRGKEEKLFF
13	TRBV28	NA	NA	TRBJ2-7	TGTGCCAGCAGTACCCGGACAGACTACGAGCAGTACTTC	CASSTRTDYEQYF
14	TRBV19	NA	TRBD2	TRBJ2-7	TGTGCCAGTAGTCAAGCGGGGGGGTTCTACGAGCAGTACTTC	CASSQAGGFYEQYF
14	TRBV30	NA	NA	TRBJ2-1	TGTGCCTGGAGTGGGGAGAGGGCCTACAATGAGCAGTTCTTC	CAWSGERAYNEQFF